A selection of T cell receptor beta chains follows, all from one sample in a study of cytotoxic CD8 clonotypes in ibrutinib-treated CLL. Method: immunoSEQ multiplex PCR; TCRdb's copy keeps in-frame clones and lacks some. The sample records around 70,000 clones, 80% being singletons. The sequenced sample was PBMCs, obtained at disease progression, from a patient treated with ibrutinib. These receptors all come from a human donor with chronic lymphocytic leukemia. Each CDR3 is given with its conserved first and last residue. The D gene is left open where the match is weak. For some rows the clone size is stated as once, few or many, or as a class when expanded; others skip it.

D,V,J,length,size,DNA,CDR3
TRBD1,TRBV19,TRBJ1-5,15,few,TGTGCCAGTATCATGAACAGGGGTGGCAATCAGCCCCAGCATTTT,CASIMNRGGNQPQHF
TRBD1,TRBV5-5,TRBJ2-3,13,.,TGTGCCAGCAGCCACAGGGGTCCAGATACGCAGTATTTT,CASSHRGPDTQYF
.,TRBV5-5,TRBJ2-7,15,few,TGTGCCAGCAGCAAGTTTCGCGGGATGGAATACGAGCAGTACTTC,CASSKFRGMEYEQYF
TRBD2,TRBV15,TRBJ2-7,16,.,TGTGCCACCAGCACGCTGCCGGGACTAGCGGGACCCGAGCAGTACTTC,CATSTLPGLAGPEQYF
.,TRBV9,TRBJ2-2,15,once,TGTGCCAGCAGCGTAGTAGGGGTAGGCACCGGGGAGCTGTTTTTT,CASSVVGVGTGELFF
.,TRBV28,TRBJ1-4,12,few,TGTGCCAGCAGGGCCGTTAATGAAAAACTGTTTTTT,CASRAVNEKLFF
TRBD1,TRBV6-5,TRBJ1-1,14,.,TGTGCCAGCAGTTATAACAGGGGTGGGACTGAAGCTTTCTTT,CASSYNRGGTEAFF
.,TRBV7-9,TRBJ1-2,13,.,TGTGCCAGCAGCTTAGTGGCGGCACCTGGCTACACCTTC,CASSLVAAPGYTF
.,TRBV6-6,TRBJ1-5,11,.,TGTGCCAGCAGTTCTAGTTGGCCCCAGCATTTT,CASSSSWPQHF
.,TRBV28,TRBJ1-1,12,.,TGTGCCAGCAGTTCTTACAACACTGAAGCTTTCTTT,CASSSYNTEAFF
TRBD2,TRBV5-5,TRBJ2-5,17,once,TGTGCCAGCAGCGAGACCAATATAGGGACTAGAAACGAGACCCAGTACTTC,CASSETNIGTRNETQYF
.,TRBV10-1,TRBJ2-3,14,.,TGCGCCAGCAGTGAGTCAAGTTACTCAGATACGCAGTATTTT,CASSESSYSDTQYF
.,TRBV6-4,TRBJ2-7,11,.,TGTGCCAGCATACAGTTTCGCGAGCAGTACTTC,CASIQFREQYF
TRBD1,TRBV7-2,TRBJ2-7,14,.,TGTGCCAGCAGCATGGGACAGAGATCCTACGAGCAGTACTTC,CASSMGQRSYEQYF
.,TRBV6-5,TRBJ1-1,15,.,TGTGCCAGCAGTTCCGCGGGGGGCGGGAGGACTGAAGCTTTCTTT,CASSSAGGGRTEAFF
.,TRBV27,TRBJ2-5,14,.,TGTGCCAGCCGAGTAGGCGGGCCTCCTGGGACCCAGTACTTC,CASRVGGPPGTQYF
.,TRBV15,TRBJ1-3,17,.,TGTGCCACCAGCAGAGAGGGTTCGACTGGCCCAGGAAACACCATATATTTT,CATSREGSTGPGNTIYF
TRBD2,TRBV6-4,TRBJ2-7,14,few,TGTGCCAGCAAGTCTAGCGGGGGATACTACGAGCAGTACTTC,CASKSSGGYYEQYF
.,TRBV2,TRBJ2-7,14,once,TGTGCCAGCAGTGAAATGACGCGGGCGGGCGAGCAGTACTTC,CASSEMTRAGEQYF
.,TRBV28,TRBJ1-5,14,.,TGTGCCAGCAGTTTAGGGGTCAACAATCAGCCCCAGCATTTT,CASSLGVNNQPQHF
.,TRBV28,TRBJ1-5,16,.,TGTGCCAGCAGTTACTACGGGGTCTGGAGTAATCAGCCCCAGCATTTT,CASSYYGVWSNQPQHF